The TCR beta chain under discussion was sequenced for a study of cytomegalovirus exposure and HLA in healthy donors. General study results and limits: Most CMV-associated TCR beta chains appeared HLA-restricted in a later analysis.

PCR used 60 Vbeta primers and 13 Jbeta primers. Method: immunoSEQ multiplex PCR; TCRdb's copy keeps in-frame clones and lacks some. In the table there are some 160,000 clones, 72% of which are singletons. Notes on this clone: Antigen: not known.

This CDR3 contains 13 residues. V trimming: 3 bases; J trimming: 10 bases; junction bases outside the gene matches: 5. The germline gives CDR1 SGHNT, CDR2 YYREEE (reference sequence). Sequencing was done on a sample of PBMCs. The clonotype originates from a man aged 40-50 years in good health and CMV-seronegative. The chain joins TRBV5-4 to TRBJ1-1; 11 bases map to TRBD1. This chain's CDR3 is CASSSDRGRPAFF. Here the CDR3 DNA reads TGTGCCAGCAGCTCGGACAGGGGGCGTCCAGCTTTCTTT.